This T cell receptor beta chain stems from a study of T-cell reconstitution after alpha-beta-depleted transplantation in children. Study results and limitations: Several hundred expanded graft clones reportedly supplied alpha-beta T cells about two months after transplant. TCRbeta diversity was high at day 60 in some patients (a result of surviving recipient T cells and thymic progenitors). From newly produced T cells came most of the T-cell counts and diversity one year after transplant.

As it was prepared, the TCRbeta library received unique molecular identifiers. TCRdb itself ran the PCR reads through MiXCR, one entry per CDR3 protein. The sample has about 440,000 distinct CDR3 sequences; around two fifths are singletons. Remarks on this clonotype: As yet, its antigen is unknown.

The source material was PBMCs, sampled before TCRalphabeta/CD19-depleted stem cell transplant. This TCR came from a girl aged 2 to 10 with aplastic anemia, due to receive a stem cell transplant.

CDR3 sequence reads: CASSPEASGSIETQYF. CDR3 in DNA: TGCGCCAGCAGCCCTGAGGCTAGCGGATCGATCGAGACCCAGTACTTC. The chain uses TRBV5-1 and TRBJ2-5; 7 bases match TRBD2. The germline V gene has CDR1 SGHRS and CDR2 YFSETQ. V was clipped by 4 bases and J by 5 bases; unmatched bases: 14. The CDR3 runs to 16 residues.